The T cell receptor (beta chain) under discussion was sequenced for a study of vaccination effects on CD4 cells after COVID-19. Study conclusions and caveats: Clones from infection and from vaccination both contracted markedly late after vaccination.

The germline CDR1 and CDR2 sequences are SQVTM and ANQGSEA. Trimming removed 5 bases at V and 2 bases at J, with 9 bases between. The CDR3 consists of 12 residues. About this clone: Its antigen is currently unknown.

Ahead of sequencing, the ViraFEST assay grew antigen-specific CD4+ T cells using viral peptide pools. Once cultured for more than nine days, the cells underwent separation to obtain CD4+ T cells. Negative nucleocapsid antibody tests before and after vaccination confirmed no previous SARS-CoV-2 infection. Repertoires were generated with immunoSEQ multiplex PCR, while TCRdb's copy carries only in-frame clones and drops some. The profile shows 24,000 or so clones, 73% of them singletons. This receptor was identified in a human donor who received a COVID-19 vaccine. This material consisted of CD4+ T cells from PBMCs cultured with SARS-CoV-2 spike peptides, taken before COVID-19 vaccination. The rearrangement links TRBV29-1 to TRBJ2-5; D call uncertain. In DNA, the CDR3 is TGCAGCGTTATGGACGGTCAAGAGACCCAGTACTTC. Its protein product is CSVMDGQETQYF.